This TCR beta chain was observed in a study of T cell repertoires in cytomegalovirus infection. Overall study: CMV epitopes in the study were HLA-C-restricted (recently identified) and HLA-B-restricted (well studied). Public TCR beta signatures indicated both CMV infection and matching HLA type. Study conclusions and caveats: Of the TCR beta families, the public ones yielded a cumulative frequency that identified carriers of CMV plus the relevant HLA. HLA-C-restricted CMV clonotypes gave the most frequent clonotype in two of eight donors.

TCRdb re-derived calls from the reads in MiXCR, one entry per CDR3 protein. This table holds under 500,000 distinct CDR3 sequences, about two fifths found once. This clonotype was found a few times. Antigen specificity is unknown. The CDR3 loop spans 15 amino acids. Trimming shortened V by 1 base and J by 6 bases, and 13 bases separated the two germline ends. The sample consisted of cultured PBMCs, taken from culture after CMV antigen stimulation. This clonotype was obtained from a human donor in good health (CMV status not recorded). Some clones in this sample may be carry-over from other donors' samples. The chain uses TRBV12-3 or TRBV12-4 and TRBJ1-5; weak D call: TRBD1 (6 bases). Here the CDR3 reads CASSLGSQGIQPQHF. In DNA form, the CDR3 reads TGTGCCAGCAGTTTAGGCTCACAGGGAATTCAGCCCCAGCATTTT.